This paragraph reports one T cell receptor beta chain. What it binds is unknown. The primer mix had 60 Vbeta and 13 Jbeta primers. Libraries were prepared by immunoSEQ multiplex PCR; TCRdb keeps only in-frame clonotypes and omits some of them. This table has 170,000 or so clones, roughly 83% appearing once. The sample belongs to a study of cytomegalovirus exposure and HLA in healthy donors. Across the whole study: A prior study identified just under 120 million unique TCR beta sequences from 190 million or so T cells. Overall study findings and caveats: A likely sequencing artifact accounted for one observed cluster of highly shared sequence variants. In vitro testing confirmed a few CMV-associated chains as specific for CMV antigens. In a later analysis, a genetic analysis reported fewer productive-TCR N-insertions in an Asian-associated ancestry cluster than the cohort average.

The CDR3 sequence is 15 residues long. From germline, CDR1 is LGHNT and CDR2 FRNRAP. V was cut by 6 bases and J by 7 bases, with 19 bases left in between. The chain is built from TRBV12-5 and TRBJ1-5; TRBD1 is a possible D gene (6 bases). Sequenced: PBMCs. The receptor's source is a boy aged 2 to 10 in good health and CMV-seronegative. This chain's CDR3 is CASGGPTGIAQPQHF. The CDR3 bases are TGTGCTAGTGGGGGCCCCACAGGGATTGCCCAGCCCCAGCATTTT.